Listed below are T cell receptor beta chains from one sample, sequenced in a study of blood T cell repertoires in COVID-19. This table comes from immunoSEQ multiplex PCR, and its TCRdb copy is limited to in-frame clones, with some not included. Here the sample spans under 200,000 clones, roughly 81% being singletons. Sequencing was performed on peripheral blood. The origin of the receptors is a woman older than 75 with COVID-19, enrolled during active disease. Both conserved end residues are part of each CDR3. Each record gives: V gene, D gene, J gene, clone size, CDR3 DNA, CDR3 protein. The D gene is left open where the match is weak. Clone sizes are given selectively: once, few, many, or a class where the clone is expanded.

TRBV24-1	TRBD1	TRBJ1-1	few	TGTGCCACCAGTGATTCTTGGGACAGGGTGAACACTGAAGCTTTCTTT	CATSDSWDRVNTEAFF
TRBV29-1	TRBD2	TRBJ2-2	NA	TGCAGCGTTGCAATGACTAGCAGCACCGGGGAGCTGTTTTTT	CSVAMTSSTGELFF
TRBV29-1	TRBD1	TRBJ2-2	NA	TGCAGCGTTGTGCAGGGGGCTCCTGGCGGGGAGCTGTTTTTT	CSVVQGAPGGELFF
TRBV7-2	NA	TRBJ2-7	NA	TGTGCCAGCAGCTTTTTCCCTTCTAGCGAGCAGTACTTC	CASSFFPSSEQYF
TRBV10-2	TRBD1	TRBJ1-2	NA	TGCGCCAGCATTAACAGACAGGGGACTACCTATGGCTACACCTTC	CASINRQGTTYGYTF
TRBV11-2	NA	TRBJ2-7	NA	TGTGCCAGCAGCTCCTATGCGGCGGCAACCTACGAGCAGTACTTC	CASSSYAAATYEQYF
TRBV7-9	NA	TRBJ1-3	once	TGTGCCAGCACCCCGGACAGCCCGAGCTCTGGAAACACCATATATTTT	CASTPDSPSSGNTIYF
TRBV27	TRBD1	TRBJ2-1	NA	TGTGCCAGCAGTTTATCACGAAGGGGGGCAGGGGGCGTGGATGAGCAGTTCTTC	CASSLSRRGAGGVDEQFF
TRBV18	NA	TRBJ2-2	NA	TGTGCCAGCTCACCCTCATACACAAAGAGGGACACCGGGGAGCTGTTTTTT	CASSPSYTKRDTGELFF
TRBV5-6	NA	TRBJ2-7	NA	TGTGCCAGCAGCTTGCGAGGCTACTCTTACGAGCAGTACTTC	CASSLRGYSYEQYF
TRBV6-2/TRBV6-3	TRBD1	TRBJ2-3	NA	TGTGCCAGCAGCATGGGACAGGCGAGCACAGATACGCAGTATTTT	CASSMGQASTDTQYF
TRBV10-2	NA	TRBJ1-1	NA	TGCGCCAGCAGTGCCCCAACAGGGTTGAACACTGAAGCTTTCTTT	CASSAPTGLNTEAFF
TRBV5-1	NA	TRBJ1-1	NA	TGCGCCAGCAGCTTGGTACTTTTGAACACTGAAGCTTTCTTT	CASSLVLLNTEAFF
TRBV3-1/TRBV3-2	TRBD1	TRBJ1-5	few	TGTGCCAGCAGCCAAGACTACAGGGGCGGTCAGCCCCAGCATTTT	CASSQDYRGGQPQHF
TRBV5-1	NA	TRBJ1-1	NA	TGCGCCAGCAGCGTACAGAGTGGCACTGAAGCTTTCTTT	CASSVQSGTEAFF
TRBV6-6	NA	TRBJ2-7	NA	TGTGCCAGCAGTTATATCACAGAGTCCTACGAGCAGTACTTC	CASSYITESYEQYF
TRBV11-3	TRBD2	TRBJ2-2	NA	TGTGCCAGCAGCCCCCGACGGGGGGGCAACACCGGGGAGCTGTTTTTT	CASSPRRGGNTGELFF
TRBV19	TRBD1	TRBJ2-2	NA	TGTGCCAGTAGTATCCCGACAGGGGGAGGCACCGGGGAGCTGTTTTTT	CASSIPTGGGTGELFF
TRBV12-3/TRBV12-4	NA	TRBJ1-2	NA	TGTGCCAGCAGTCCTCTGTATTACTATGGCTACACCTTC	CASSPLYYYGYTF
TRBV6-7	TRBD1	TRBJ1-1	NA	TGTGCCAGGACCAGGGACAGGCCTCCGGGGGCTGAAGCTTTCTTT	CARTRDRPPGAEAFF
TRBV11-2	NA	TRBJ2-3	NA	TGTGCCAGCAGCCACGTGGGACATTCCACTAGCACAGATACGCAGTATTTT	CASSHVGHSTSTDTQYF
TRBV4-3	NA	TRBJ2-5	NA	TGCGCCAGCAGCCAAGATATACAGGCCGGGGAGACCCAGTACTTC	CASSQDIQAGETQYF
TRBV7-8	NA	TRBJ1-2	NA	TGTGCCAGCAGCTTAGCGCGGACATGGACTAACTATGGCTACACCTTC	CASSLARTWTNYGYTF
TRBV19	TRBD1	TRBJ1-2	NA	TGTGCCAGTAGTCCTTCCCGGGACAGGGGAAAAGGCTACACCTTC	CASSPSRDRGKGYTF
TRBV3-1/TRBV3-2	NA	TRBJ1-3	NA	TGTGCCAGCAAAACACAGGGTTCTGGAAACACCATATATTTT	CASKTQGSGNTIYF
TRBV7-3	NA	TRBJ2-1	NA	TGTGCCAGCAGCTTAAGAACGGGTGCCTACAATGAGCAGTTCTTC	CASSLRTGAYNEQFF
TRBV3-1/TRBV3-2	NA	TRBJ1-4	NA	TGTGCCAGCAGCCAAGCGGCGGAACTGTTTTTT	CASSQAAELFF
TRBV18	NA	TRBJ1-3	NA	TGTGCCAGCTCACCACTACAGGGATCCTTAGGCACCATATATTTT	CASSPLQGSLGTIYF
TRBV2	NA	TRBJ2-1	few	TGTGCCAGCAGTGAAATGAGACTTTGGCAGCAGTTCTTC	CASSEMRLWQQFF
TRBV2	TRBD1	TRBJ1-5	few	TGTGCCAGCAAGGTGACAGGGCTGTATCAGCCCCAGCATTTT	CASKVTGLYQPQHF
TRBV10-3	NA	TRBJ2-2	NA	TGTGCCATCACTCCCAACACCGGGGAGCTGTTTTTT	CAITPNTGELFF
TRBV10-3	TRBD1	TRBJ2-2	few	TGTGCCATCAGTGAGCCAAGACAGGGTATGGGAACCGGGGAGCTGTTTTTT	CAISEPRQGMGTGELFF
TRBV9	NA	TRBJ2-5	once	TGTGCCAGCAGCTCCAGCGGGCGGACTCAAGAGACCCAGTACTTC	CASSSSGRTQETQYF
TRBV6-5	NA	TRBJ2-5	NA	TGTGCCAGCAGTTACCAAAGGGGCTTTGAGACCCAGTACTTC	CASSYQRGFETQYF
TRBV30	TRBD2	TRBJ2-1	NA	TGTGCCTGGGGGACTAGCGGGTTTTACAATGAGCAGTTCTTC	CAWGTSGFYNEQFF
TRBV27	TRBD2	TRBJ2-2	many	TGTGCCGCAAGGGCGCTACGCGGGGGGGCCGGGGAGCTGTTTTTT	CAARALRGGAGELFF
TRBV2	NA	TRBJ1-4	NA	TGTGCCAGCAGTGATATTAGTGAAAAACTGTTTTTT	CASSDISEKLFF
TRBV11-2	NA	TRBJ2-3	NA	TGTGCCAGCAGCCCGAGACCCGCGGGCACAGATACGCAGTATTTT	CASSPRPAGTDTQYF
TRBV5-1	NA	TRBJ1-2	NA	TGCGCCAGCAGCCGACAGGATTTTAACTATGGCTACACCTTC	CASSRQDFNYGYTF
TRBV18	TRBD1	TRBJ1-5	NA	TGTGCCAGCTCACCGACAGGGGGCGCAGGTCAGCCCCAGCATTTT	CASSPTGGAGQPQHF
TRBV5-1	TRBD2	TRBJ2-2	NA	TGCGCCAGCAGCCCTATGACTAGCGGGATTAACACCGGGGAGCTGTTTTTT	CASSPMTSGINTGELFF
TRBV19	NA	TRBJ1-2	NA	TGTGCCAGTAGTCCAGTAACAACTAACTATGGCTACACCTTC	CASSPVTTNYGYTF
TRBV18	NA	TRBJ1-5	NA	TGTGCCAGCTCAATAACAGGAAAAAATCAGCCCCAGCATTTT	CASSITGKNQPQHF
TRBV15	TRBD1	TRBJ1-6	once	TGTGCCACCAGCGGACAGGGGGCGCGGGGTTATTCACCCCTCCACTTT	CATSGQGARGYSPLHF
TRBV11-2	TRBD1	TRBJ1-2	NA	TGTGCCAGCAGCGGGGACAGGGTCGATGGCTACACCTTC	CASSGDRVDGYTF
TRBV5-4	TRBD1	TRBJ1-6	NA	TGTGCCAGCAGCCTAGACAGGGCCAGCTCCTATAATTCACCCCTCCACTTT	CASSLDRASSYNSPLHF
TRBV27	TRBD1	TRBJ1-2	NA	TGTGCCAGCAGTTCCGCAGGGGGAAACTATGGCTACACCTTC	CASSSAGGNYGYTF
TRBV3-1/TRBV3-2	TRBD2	TRBJ2-1	NA	TGTGCCAGCAGCCGGCGGGGGGCTTTCCGATACAATGAGCAGTTCTTC	CASSRRGAFRYNEQFF
TRBV25-1	NA	TRBJ1-2	NA	TGTGCCAGCAGTCTCTATGGCTACACCTTC	CASSLYGYTF
TRBV3-1/TRBV3-2	NA	TRBJ1-2	NA	TGTGCCAGCAGTCCAACCCGCGGAGGGGCGAACTATGGCTACACCTTC	CASSPTRGGANYGYTF
TRBV6-5	NA	TRBJ1-2	NA	TGTGCCAGCAGTACCCTCACCACAGGGCTAGGTGGCTACACCTTC	CASSTLTTGLGGYTF
TRBV29-1	NA	TRBJ2-7	NA	TGCAGCGGAGGACAGAGCTCCTACGAGCAGTACTTC	CSGGQSSYEQYF
TRBV29-1	TRBD1	TRBJ1-2	NA	TGCAGCGTAGGGGGCGGTGGCTACACCTTC	CSVGGGGYTF